The 29 T cell receptor beta chains presented below share a single source sample, sequenced in a study of blood T cell repertoires in COVID-19. Profiling relied on immunoSEQ multiplex PCR, and the TCRdb table lists in-frame clones only, not all of them. Of about 330,000 clones in the sample, around 82% were seen once. The source material was peripheral blood. All receptors come from a woman between 45 and 65 years old with acute or convalescent COVID-19.

CDR3 amino acids: CATTDRGRSPLHF. For the CDR3, the DNA is TGTGCCACCACGGACAGGGGACGTTCACCCCTCCACTTT. The chain couples TRBV3-1 (or the pseudogene TRBV3-2) to TRBJ1-6; the match to TRBD1 covers 9 bases. The germline CDR1 and CDR2 sequences are LGHDT and YNNKEL (reference sequence). The CDR3 runs 13 residues. Trimming removed 10 bases from V and 9 bases from J; junction bases left unmatched: 7.

This clone came up a few times. In nucleotides, the CDR3 is TGTGCCAGTAGAAGGGACAGGGGTTATGACACCGGGGAGCTGTTTTTT. Translating it yields CASRRDRGYDTGELFF. The J gene is TRBJ2-2, the V gene TRBV19; 10 nucleotides line up with TRBD1. After removal of 6 bases from V and 3 bases from J, the junction contained 7 bases not matched to a gene. This CDR3 comprises 16 residues. Germline loops: CDR1 LNHDA, CDR2 SQIVND (reference sequence).

The gene calls are TRBV29-1 and TRBJ1-1; no clear D. This CDR3 contains 13 residues. Per the germline V gene, CDR1 is SQVTM and CDR2 is ANQGSEA. Trimming pared 3 bases from V and 3 bases from J, leaving 11 bases between. CDR3 protein: CSVDEGRDTEAFF. The CDR3 bases are TGCAGCGTTGATGAGGGAAGGGACACTGAAGCTTTCTTT.

Of note for this clone: Other DNA sequences from this sample encode an identical CDR3 as well. The CDR3 here is CASSQGRGGTEAFF. CDR3 sequence (DNA): TGTGCCAGCAGCCAAGGGAGGGGAGGCACTGAAGCTTTCTTT. The rearrangement uses TRBV3-1 (or the pseudogene TRBV3-2) and TRBJ1-1; possible D gene TRBD1, 5 bases. The CDR3 consists of 14 residues. Germline loops: CDR1 LGHDT, CDR2 YNNKEL (reference sequence). V was shortened by 1 base and J by 4 bases, with 10 bases between the two germline ends.

The V and J genes are TRBV7-9 and TRBJ1-1, with D unclear. Germline values: CDR1 SEHNR, CDR2 FQNEAQ (reference sequence). CDR3 length: 15 residues. Trimming took off 6 bases at V and 1 base at J, with 15 bases between the two ends. The CDR3 sequence is CASSPGGSANTEAFF. The DNA of the CDR3 is TGTGCCAGCAGTCCCGGAGGGTCAGCGAACACTGAAGCTTTCTTT. The full variable domain, its missing parts supplied by reference TRBV7-9 and TRBJ1-1, is DTGVSQNPRHKITKRGQNVTFRCDPISEHNRLYWYRQTLGQGPEFLTYFQNEAQLEKSRLLSDRFSAERPKGSFSTLEIQRTEQGDSAMYLCASSPGGSANTEAFFGQGTRLTVV.

The chain has TRBV5-8 and TRBJ1-1; 7 bases are a match to TRBD1. The CDR3 spans 16 residues. Germline CDR1 and CDR2: SGHTS and YDEGEE. V shed 1 base and J 1 base; nucleotides not matched to a gene: 7. The CDR3 region has the DNA TGTGCCAGCAGCTTGCGCTCCTACAGGGGGAACACTGAAGCTTTCTTT. This codes for CASSLRSYRGNTEAFF.

This clone was found a few times. The chain combines TRBV12-1 with TRBJ1-1; no check of the table's D call, TRBD1, against the DNA was made. TRBV12-1 is recorded as a pseudogene. The length of the CDR3 is 13 residues. The CDR3 bases are TGTGCCAGCAGCTTGGGCAGGGTGTTGAGGACTTTCTTT. This sequence encodes CASSLGRVLRTFF.

The chain has TRBV9 and TRBJ2-2; TRBD2 matches at 9 bases. The CDR3 is made up of 16 amino acids. Germline CDR1 and CDR2: SGDLS and YYNGEE. Trimming removed 5 bases from V and 0 bases from J; junction bases left unmatched: 5. CDR3 nucleotides: TGTGCCAGCAGTCAGCGGGGGGACCCGAACACCGGGGAGCTGTTTTTT. As protein: CASSQRGDPNTGELFF.

The chain employs TRBV2 and TRBJ1-2; D unresolved. The CDR3 has 12 residues. V dropped 4 bases and J dropped 4 bases, with 7 bases sitting between them. The germline V gene encodes CDR1 SNHLY and CDR2 FYNNEI. The CDR3 loop reads CASSVTRYGYTF. CDR3 DNA: TGTGCCAGCAGTGTAACGCGCTATGGCTACACCTTC.

This chain connects TRBV6-2 or TRBV6-3 to TRBJ2-4; no firm D call. The CDR3 totals 16 residues. From germline, CDR1 is MNHEY and CDR2 SVGEGT. V was cut by 0 bases and J by 0 bases, with 9 bases left in between. CDR3 DNA: TGTGCCAGCAGTTACTCAGGAGCCCAAGCCAAAAACATTCAGTACTTC. It codes for CASSYSGAQAKNIQYF.

The genes are TRBV6-2 or TRBV6-3 and TRBJ2-7, with TRBD1 identical over 9 bases. The CDR3 runs 16 residues. J gave up 6 bases and V 2 bases, and 11 bases lay outside the gene matches. Germline V gives CDR1 MNHEY, CDR2 SVGEGT. The CDR3, as DNA: TGTGCCAGCAGTTACCTAGGACAGGGGATGACAGGCGAGCAGTACGTC. Translated, it gives CASSYLGQGMTGEQYV.

This sequence joins TRBV19 and TRBJ2-7; 10 bases are a match to TRBD1. After removal of 3 bases from V and 3 bases from J, the junction contained 5 bases not matched to a gene. CDR1 LNHDA and CDR2 SQIVND come from the germline V gene (reference sequence). The CDR3 loop spans 15 amino acids. DNA for the CDR3: TGTGCCAGTAGTATCGCTTGGACAGGGGGCTACGAGCAGTACGTC. The encoded protein is CASSIAWTGGYEQYV.

The chain recombines TRBV6-5 with TRBJ1-5, with 9 bases aligning to TRBD1. The ends lost 6 bases at V and 0 bases at J; junction bases unmatched: 3. The germline CDR1 and CDR2 sequences are MNHEY and SVGAGI. The CDR3 has 15 residues. The CDR3 DNA follows: TGTGCCAGCAGCGGACAGGGGTATAGCAATCAGCCCCAGCATTTT. Amino acid sequence: CASSGQGYSNQPQHF.

V and J are TRBV9 and TRBJ2-1; 9 nucleotides line up with TRBD2. From germline, CDR1 is SGDLS and CDR2 YYNGEE. The length of the CDR3 is 14 residues. V was clipped by 0 bases and J by 5 bases; unmatched bases: 0. CDR3 in amino acids: CASSVGLADNEQFF. The CDR3, as DNA: TGTGCCAGCAGCGTAGGACTAGCGGACAATGAGCAGTTCTTC.

J is TRBJ2-5 and V is TRBV24-1; 8 bases agree with TRBD1. Trimming cost V 3 bases and J 2 bases; bases outside gene matches: 4. The CDR3 has 15 residues. Per germline, CDR1 KGHDR and CDR2 SFDVKD. The CDR3 nucleotides are TGTGCCACCAGTGATGCGACAGGGGCGCAAGAGACCCAGTACTTC. Amino acids: CATSDATGAQETQYF.

This chain connects TRBV7-9 to TRBJ2-5; D is perhaps TRBD1 (6 bases). V dropped 4 bases and J dropped 5 bases, with 11 bases sitting between them. Germline CDR1 and CDR2: SEHNR and FQNEAQ (reference sequence). This CDR3 has 13 residues. The CDR3 region has the DNA TGTGCCAGCAGCTCACAGGGCAGGGAGACCCAGTACTTC. It is translated as CASSSQGRETQYF.

The chain links TRBV6-5 to TRBJ2-5; 12 positions match TRBD2. The J segment lost 4 bases and the V segment lost 6 bases, leaving 3 bases of the junction unmatched. The CDR3 is made up of 14 amino acids. CDR1 is MNHEY, CDR2 SVGAGI, per germline. The CDR3 loop reads CASRTGLAGETQYF. CDR3 DNA sequence: TGTGCCAGCAGGACGGGACTAGCGGGAGAGACCCAGTACTTC.

The chain carries TRBV30 and TRBJ2-7; the D gene is possibly TRBD1 (5 bases). V was cut by 0 bases and J by 3 bases, with 12 bases left in between. CDR1 is GTSNPN and CDR2 is SVGIG in the germline V gene (reference sequence). The CDR3 covers 14 residues. This CDR3 reads CAWSVRGWSYEQYV. CDR3 nucleotides: TGTGCCTGGAGTGTAAGGGGATGGAGCTACGAGCAGTACGTC.

This CDR3 reads CASSQDARANYGYTF. The CDR3 DNA is TGTGCCAGCAGCCAAGATGCGCGGGCTAACTATGGCTACACCTTC. The chain has TRBV3-1 (or the pseudogene TRBV3-2) and TRBJ1-2; D is undetermined. Germline loops: CDR1 LGHDT, CDR2 YNNKEL (reference sequence). The CDR3 is made up of 15 amino acids. V lost 0 bases and J lost 0, with 8 bases in between.

The CDR3 DNA is TGCGCCAGCAGCTTGGCCCATTTACAGGGTTCCTCCTATGGCTACACCTTC. Amino acid sequence: CASSLAHLQGSSYGYTF. The gene calls are TRBV5-1 and TRBJ1-2; tentative D call: TRBD1 (6 bases). V lost 0 bases and J lost 4, with 19 bases in between. Per the germline V gene, CDR1 is SGHRS and CDR2 is YFSETQ. This CDR3 comprises 17 residues.

This rearrangement joins TRBV5-1 to TRBJ2-3; D possibly corresponds to TRBD2 (6 bases). This CDR3 is 16 amino acids long. CDR1 and CDR2 (germline): SGHRS, YFSETQ. The germline V and J ends were trimmed by 6 bases and 6 bases, with 23 bases remaining between them. The CDR3 DNA reads as TGCGCCAGCACCCCAACCGGAGGGCCTTCCCAGGATACGCAGTATTTT. It codes for CASTPTGGPSQDTQYF. Based on the CDR3 plus reference TRBV5-1 and TRBJ2-3, the full variable domain is KAGVTQTPRYLIKTRGQQVTLSCSPISGHRSVSWYQQTPGQGLQFLFEYFSETQRNKGNFPGRFSGRQFSNSRSEMNVSTLELGDSALYLCASTPTGGPSQDTQYFGPGTRLTVL.

The genes are TRBV2 and TRBJ2-1; D might be TRBD2 (5 bases). Looked up from germline, CDR1 is SNHLY and CDR2 is FYNNEI. The CDR3 loop spans 11 amino acids. V was shortened by 4 bases and J by 9 bases, with 7 bases between the two germline ends. The CDR3 coding sequence is TGTGCCAGCAGTGCGGGGTTTGAGCAGTTCTTC. Amino acids: CASSAGFEQFF. The full variable domain, with the rest looked up from reference TRBV2 and TRBJ2-1, is EPEVTQTPSHQVTQMGQEVILRCVPISNHLYFYWYRQILGQKVEFLVSFYNNEISEKSEIFDDQFSVERPDGSNFTLKIRSTKLEDSAMYFCASSAGFEQFFGPGTRLTVL.

This chain links TRBV3-1 (or the pseudogene TRBV3-2) with TRBJ1-3; D uncertain. This CDR3 comprises 15 residues. Deletions cut 5 bases from V and 4 bases from J, with 15 bases between. Germline lookup yields CDR1 LGHDT and CDR2 YNNKEL (reference sequence). CDR3 bases: TGTGCCAGCAGCACTATGGCATTTTCCGGAAACACCATATATTTT. This translates into CASSTMAFSGNTIYF.

V gene TRBV24-1 combines with J gene TRBJ2-3, with 9 bases aligning to TRBD1. Germline-derived CDR1 and CDR2 are KGHDR and SFDVKD. This CDR3 spans 17 amino acids. V dropped 3 bases and J dropped 3; count of bases not matched to a gene: 9. In DNA, the CDR3 is TGTGCCACCAGTGATGCCTACGGGACAGGGCTGACAGATACGCAGTATTTT. Translated, it gives CATSDAYGTGLTDTQYF.

The DNA of the CDR3 is TGCGCCAGCAGTGAAGGGGGAAACACCGGGGAGCTGTTTTTT. Translated: CASSEGGNTGELFF. The J gene is TRBJ2-2, the V gene TRBV10-1, with TRBD1 as a possible D gene (6 bases). CDR3 length: 14 amino acids. Germline V CDR1 and CDR2: WNHNN, SYGVQD (reference sequence). V lost 3 bases and J 2 bases, leaving 7 bases between the germline ends.

The J gene is TRBJ1-1, the V gene TRBV11-2; 9 bases fit TRBD1. After removal of 1 base from V and 11 bases from J, the junction contained 5 bases not matched to a gene. Germline V gene lookup returns CDR1 SGHAT and CDR2 FQNNGV. CDR3 length: 13 amino acids. CDR3 amino acids: CASSLGGGQGAFF. The CDR3 nucleotides read TGTGCCAGCAGCTTAGGGGGGGGACAGGGTGCTTTCTTT.

This chain uses TRBV6-5 with TRBJ1-4, with a tentative D call TRBD1 (5 bases). Per germline, CDR1 MNHEY and CDR2 SVGAGI. The CDR3 spans 15 residues. V was trimmed by 2 bases and J by 4 bases, leaving 11 bases between them. DNA of the CDR3: TGTGCCAGCAGTTACGGTGGGGGGGTTAATGAAAAACTGTTTTTT. Translated: CASSYGGGVNEKLFF.

The chain has TRBV6-1 and TRBJ2-3; 8 bases fit TRBD2. The CDR3 contains 15 residues. In germline, CDR1 is MNHNS, CDR2 SASEGT. J gave up 4 bases and V 3 bases, and 6 bases lay outside the gene matches. The CDR3 sequence: CASSEWTGGADTQYF. In DNA, the CDR3 is TGTGCCAGCAGTGAGTGGACCGGGGGGGCAGATACGCAGTATTTT.

The V gene is TRBV6-5, the J gene TRBJ2-7; D perhaps matches TRBD2 (6 bases). Germline CDR1 and CDR2: MNHEY and SVGAGI. Trimming cost V 7 bases and J 4 bases, with 14 bases left between them. This CDR3 has 13 amino acids. CDR3 residues: CASKASVEYEQYF. In DNA form, the CDR3 reads TGTGCCAGCAAGGCTAGCGTGGAGTACGAGCAGTACTTC.